This is a list of T cell receptor beta chains from one sample in a study of naive and memory T cell subsets. TCRdb re-analysed the UMI-ligation and nested PCR reads in MiXCR, keeping a single row per CDR3 protein. The sample lists about 22,000 distinct CDR3 sequences, roughly 8.2% seen once, with 22% in the top ten. The sample consisted of central memory CD8+ T cells from blood. The source of these receptors is a human donor in good health. Both conserved end residues are part of each CDR3. Fields, in order: D gene, V gene, CDR3 protein. The D gene is left open where the match is weak.

d_gene: .; v_gene: TRBV19; CDR3aa: CASSIMGRATTEAFF
d_gene: .; v_gene: TRBV19; CDR3aa: CASSLREWNSPLHF
d_gene: TRBD2; v_gene: TRBV28; CDR3aa: CASSLLLAEGQETQYF
d_gene: TRBD2; v_gene: TRBV20-1; CDR3aa: CSAREGLADTDTQYF
d_gene: .; v_gene: TRBV15; CDR3aa: CATSRDFGAQPQHF
d_gene: TRBD1; v_gene: TRBV3-1; CDR3aa: CASSQGGDRVIYEQYF
d_gene: .; v_gene: TRBV6-1; CDR3aa: CASSERGAGANVLTF
d_gene: .; v_gene: TRBV9; CDR3aa: CASSTQGSNTEAFF
d_gene: TRBD1; v_gene: TRBV20-1; CDR3aa: CSSSDRVGETQYF
d_gene: TRBD2; v_gene: TRBV30; CDR3aa: CAWLTWEGSNTGELFF
d_gene: TRBD2; v_gene: TRBV10-2; CDR3aa: CASSVRRGQETQYF
d_gene: .; v_gene: TRBV29-1; CDR3aa: CSVGTYDGVNYGYTF
d_gene: .; v_gene: TRBV28; CDR3aa: CASSLGFSNHQPQHF
d_gene: .; v_gene: TRBV4-1; CDR3aa: CASSSVESTDTQYF
d_gene: TRBD2; v_gene: TRBV6-2/TRBV6-3; CDR3aa: CASSLLAVETQYF
d_gene: TRBD1; v_gene: TRBV28; CDR3aa: CASSLFAGGTGELFF
d_gene: .; v_gene: TRBV12-3/TRBV12-4; CDR3aa: CASSTQETQYF
d_gene: .; v_gene: TRBV25-1; CDR3aa: CASSWTAADKKGYTF
d_gene: .; v_gene: TRBV9; CDR3aa: CASSSGYGYTF
d_gene: .; v_gene: TRBV12-3/TRBV12-4; CDR3aa: CASSGGSSYNEQFF
d_gene: .; v_gene: TRBV12-5; CDR3aa: CASATTGKALNSPLHF
d_gene: TRBD2; v_gene: TRBV7-2; CDR3aa: CASSLTVSGLAVYEQYF
d_gene: .; v_gene: TRBV5-6; CDR3aa: CASSLAVRADLSYNEQFF
d_gene: TRBD1; v_gene: TRBV5-6; CDR3aa: CASSLERDRGTSGANVLTF
d_gene: .; v_gene: TRBV7-2; CDR3aa: CASSSFWAGAIMDSNNEQFF
d_gene: .; v_gene: TRBV6-5; CDR3aa: CASRLKRTDTQYF
d_gene: TRBD2; v_gene: TRBV9; CDR3aa: CASSEGLAGPSSYEQYF
d_gene: .; v_gene: TRBV6-6; CDR3aa: CASSYRRINSALPDSNQPQHF
d_gene: .; v_gene: TRBV20-1; CDR3aa: CSARDFGLTYNEQFF
d_gene: .; v_gene: TRBV6-1; CDR3aa: CASSDVAELWPQHF
d_gene: TRBD2; v_gene: TRBV4-1; CDR3aa: CASSPLRTSGGWYEQYF
d_gene: .; v_gene: TRBV6-1; CDR3aa: CASSEDSYYGYTF
d_gene: TRBD1; v_gene: TRBV30; CDR3aa: CAWRDSPGQLYEQYF
d_gene: .; v_gene: TRBV16; CDR3aa: CASSQESSEQYF
d_gene: TRBD1; v_gene: TRBV6-5; CDR3aa: CASSPTGGINQPQHF
d_gene: .; v_gene: TRBV12-3/TRBV12-4; CDR3aa: CASSYRPVNTEAFF
d_gene: TRBD1; v_gene: TRBV9; CDR3aa: CASMGQGLKYGYTF
d_gene: .; v_gene: TRBV7-9; CDR3aa: CASSLEGAEQFF
d_gene: .; v_gene: TRBV19; CDR3aa: CASSIEGLIHNEQFF
d_gene: .; v_gene: TRBV2; CDR3aa: CASRRFGAGGDEKLFF
d_gene: .; v_gene: TRBV20-1; CDR3aa: CSARDRGTGELFF
d_gene: TRBD2; v_gene: TRBV14; CDR3aa: CASSPSGRALGELFF
d_gene: TRBD2; v_gene: TRBV28; CDR3aa: CASSFTGGVNEQFF
d_gene: .; v_gene: TRBV28; CDR3aa: CASSPLPATVNYGYTF